This T cell receptor (beta chain) emerged from a study of CD8+ T cells in alopecia areata (dated by TCRdb to the late 2010s). With respect to the entire study: To study T cell clonal expansion in alopecia areata, the researchers applied high-throughput TCRbeta sequencing to both the C3H/HeJ mouse model and human patients. Clonality in the scalp was compared among normal scalp (n=4), patchy alopecia areata scalp (n=8), and alopecia totalis/universalis scalp (n=8). The RNA source kit depended on sample type: the PAXgene miRNA kit for fixed scalp, the miRNeasy kit for PBMCs, and the RNeasy kit for mouse skin. TCRbeta CDR3 regions were amplified by immunoSEQ multiplex PCR using 35 Vbeta forward and 13 Jbeta reverse primers. In humans, TCRbeta sequencing was performed on scalp tissue and on sorted CD4+ and CD8+ peripheral blood T cells from healthy controls and from patients with patchy or totalis/universalis alopecia areata.

Library construction relied on the immunoSEQ multiplex PCR assay. For TCR sequencing, RNA was extracted from every sample and reverse transcribed into cDNA to serve as template. SuperScript III was used to make first-strand cDNA, primed with a 2:1 mix of oligo-dT and random hexamers. A synthetic immune receptor repertoire was used to gauge amplification bias, and whatever bias remained was removed computationally. Per the original workflow: After raw reads were preprocessed to remove errors, the CDR3 was defined following IMGT conventions as running from the conserved cysteine to phenylalanine. To get clonality, Shannon entropy was normalized by log2 of the number of productive unique TCRs and the result was subtracted from 1. Scalp TCRbeta sequences were cross-referenced with sorted blood CD4 and CD8 repertoires so that the CD4 or CD8 identity of scalp clones could be inferred. TCRdb took over this immuneACCESS table, retaining in-frame rearrangements with V and J assigned. Such tables are incomplete; in checked studies, under half of the missing clones stem from an unresolved V gene, and the remainder is unexplained. For V, J and clone size, that table is used; D and trimming come from the DNA. The sample table contains more than 95,000 clones; only one count was recorded for approximately 58% of them. The ten largest account for about 9% of the sample.

PBMCs were separated by density centrifugation and stained for CD3, CD4 and CD8, after which CD4+ and CD8+ T cells were sorted on a FACSAria. Scalp biopsies and blood samples were provided by unaffected controls. Study-wide findings and limitations: Compared with normal scalp, lesional scalp had higher clonality and more expanded CD8+ clones, particularly in alopecia totalis/universalis, a pattern that suggests antigenic drive. Unlike mouse skin, where gammadelta T cells dominate, normal human skin contains resident alphabeta T cells that get sequenced too, which complicates analysis of the scalp TCR repertoire. Compared with mice, TCR sequences shared between patients were less clear, possibly partly because of HLA diversity across the patient population.

The CDR3 has 16 amino acids, counting the end cysteine and phenylalanine. Kept here is only the CDR3 DNA, which spans 48 bases and is read in frame from base 1. The germline V gene supplies CDR1 SQVTM and CDR2 ANQGSEA. V ends up 4 bases short and J 2 bases short, with an unmatched junction base count of 10. About this clone: Its antigen specificity is not known. No qualities accompany the bases; no much larger clone lies one base away.

This clonotype originated in a human donor in good health. The V gene is TRBV29-1 and the J gene is TRBJ2-5; TRBD2 aligns with 10 central bases. Sequencing used CD4+ T cells sorted from blood. For the CDR3, the sequence is CSVVAGSSGGQETQYF. The nucleotides are TGCAGCGTTGTCGCGGGGTCTAGCGGGGGTCAAGAGACCCAGTACTTC. Reference TRBV29-1 and TRBJ2-5 genes cover what lies past the CDR3, so the full variable domain is SAVISQKPSRDICQRGTSLTIQCQVDSQVTMMFWYRQQPGQSLTLIATANQGSEATYESGFVIDKFPISRPNLTFSTLTVSNMSPEDSSIYLCSVVAGSSGGQETQYFGPGTRLLVL.